This paragraph reports one T cell receptor (beta chain). Amplification used 60 Vbeta primers and 13 Jbeta primers. Libraries were prepared by immunoSEQ multiplex PCR; TCRdb keeps only in-frame clonotypes and omits some of them. This sample has 140,000 to 150,000 clones, with 65% to 85% found just once. This sample stems from a study of cytomegalovirus exposure and HLA in healthy donors. Trimming removed 4 bases from V and 5 bases from J; junction bases left unmatched: 12. There are 17 residues in the CDR3. The germline gives CDR1 SGHNT, CDR2 YYREEE (reference sequence). What was sequenced was PBMCs. This chain uses TRBV5-4 with TRBJ2-2, with TRBD2 matching over 9 bases. This clonotype was obtained from a man aged 25 to 40 in good health and CMV-seronegative. The CDR3 region has the DNA TGTGCCAGCAGCCTCGACGGCGGGAGGGCAGGGACCGGGGAGCTGTTTTTT. It is translated as CASSLDGGRAGTGELFF.